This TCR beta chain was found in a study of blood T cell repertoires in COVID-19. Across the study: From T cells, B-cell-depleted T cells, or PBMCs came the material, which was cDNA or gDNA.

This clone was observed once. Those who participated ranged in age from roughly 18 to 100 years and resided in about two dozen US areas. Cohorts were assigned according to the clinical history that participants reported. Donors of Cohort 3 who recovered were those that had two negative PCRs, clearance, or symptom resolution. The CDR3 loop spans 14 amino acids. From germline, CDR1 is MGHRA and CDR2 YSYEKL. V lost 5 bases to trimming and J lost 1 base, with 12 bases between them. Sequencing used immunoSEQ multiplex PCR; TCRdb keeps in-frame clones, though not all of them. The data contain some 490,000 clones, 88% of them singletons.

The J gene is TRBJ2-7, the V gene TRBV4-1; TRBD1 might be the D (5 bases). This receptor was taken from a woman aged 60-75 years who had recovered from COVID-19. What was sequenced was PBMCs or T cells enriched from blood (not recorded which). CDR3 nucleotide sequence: TGCGCCAGCAGCGTGGTGGGGCGGTCCTACGAGCAGTACTTC. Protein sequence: CASSVVGRSYEQYF.